This entry concerns a single T cell receptor beta chain. No cognate antigen has been identified for it. Including cysteine and phenylalanine, the CDR3 has 13 amino acids. Only CDR3 DNA is held: 39 bases, read in frame from base 1. CDR1 is given as PRHDT and CDR2 as FYEKMQ, both from the germline V gene (reference sequence). V is shortened by 2 bases, J by 7 bases, and the region joining them spans 8 bases. The method was the immunoSEQ multiplex PCR assay. A mixture of 60 forward primers for TCR Vbeta segments and 13 reverse primers for TCR Jbeta segments was used in the multiplex PCR. Amplification of the CDR3 region of rearranged TCR beta genes was performed with a multiplex PCR assay on genomic DNA. The amplified TCR beta libraries were sequenced on the Illumina HiSeq System as 87-base-pair reads. In the original analysis: Across the 670 or so repertoires, a later analysis counted around 80 million unique TCR beta chains, some 11 million of which were shared by at least two donors. Raw reads were error-corrected and collapsed into unique sequences by a nearest-neighbor algorithm in which closely related sequences were merged to remove PCR and sequencing errors. CDR3 sequences were aligned to IMGT reference sequences to assign V, D and J gene segments. For a sequence to be retained, at least a six-nucleotide match to both a V gene segment and a J gene segment was required. Rearrangements were called productive when the CDR3 lacked stop codons and stayed in frame with V and J; all others were non-productive. CDR3 was defined by IMGT convention, running from the second conserved V-encoded cysteine to the conserved J-encoded phenylalanine. In an earlier analysis of 587 of the donors, sequences lacking an unambiguous match to a single V gene segment were excluded. In an earlier analysis of several hundred of the donors, V segments were called functional above 56.7% productive rearrangements and were called segregating when the between-donor standard deviation exceeded 5%. A statistical classification framework was built for diagnosing cytomegalovirus status from the catalog of TCR beta chain sequences. A later analysis assigned V and J genes by comparing TCR nucleotide sequences with IMGT/GENE-DB human TR gene sequences. A later analysis assigned CDR3 sequences and most-parsimonious VDJ recombination scenarios with the TCRdist pipeline. In a later analysis, each TCR beta chain was defined by its CDR3 amino acid sequence together with its V-gene family, and reads without a unique V-gene family were excluded. As a way to deal with suspected cross-contamination and a sequencing artifact, a later analysis dropped nearly 600 nucleotide sequences that were highly shared and had low generation probability. A later analysis calculated a clonal expansion index for each public chain from normalized within-repertoire ranks of inferred template counts. Generation probabilities in a later analysis came from a VDJ recombination model fitted to out-of-frame rearrangements, and those results were checked against IGoR. In a later analysis, hypergeometric tests were used to score TCR-TCR, TCR-HLA and TCR-CMV co-occurrence, with a repertoire-size bias correction applied to TCR pairs. False discovery rates were estimated in a later analysis by permuting HLA or CMV assignments 20 times. In a later analysis, co-occurring TCRs were grouped using DBSCAN, with TCRdist sequence similarity added in when clustering inside HLA-allele-positive subsets. Co-occurrence clustering excluded repertoires with fewer than 30,000 or more than 120,000 public chains, plus five with anomalous nucleotide sharing. Here the immuneACCESS table is served through TCRdb, limited to in-frame sequences with V and J called. Missing clones are a known gap in these copies; in checked studies unresolved V genes cover under half, and the rest lacks a known reason. D and trimming were read from the DNA, whereas the V and J calls and clone size are those reported in that table. The table for this sample records 70,000 to 80,000 clones. The top ten hold about 2.9% of the sample.

The cohort consisted of 670 or so healthy bone marrow donors. All cohort members were sampled while nominally healthy, although unrecorded immune exposures were likely present. The donor tested CMV seronegative and was one of the 352 seronegative cohort members. A peripheral blood sample was collected from each donor, and TCR beta sequencing was performed on peripheral blood mononuclear cells. Genomic DNA was extracted from the blood cell samples with the Qiagen DNeasy Blood Extraction Kit. This record comes from a study of cytomegalovirus exposure and HLA in healthy donors listed by TCRdb under 2017. Regarding the research as a whole: In an earlier analysis of under 750 of the donors, less than 350 Gb of sequence data and 90 million to 120 million unique TCR beta sequences from roughly 190 million T cells were reported. The study used immunosequencing to profile the T cell repertoires of around 600 subjects and linked those repertoires to cytomegalovirus serostatus. High-throughput TCR immunosequencing, statistical association of individual TCRs with disease status, and machine learning were combined to predict cytomegalovirus infection status. Along with the approximately 670-subject first cohort, a separate validation cohort of over a hundred different subjects was used. Typing coverage differed by locus: A, B, C, DRB1 and DQB1 were typed in roughly 629-630 donors, DQA1 in 522, DPA1 in 600 to 610, and DPB1 in approximately 450. HLA typing included class I and class II loci at four-digit resolution. Every repertoire in the discovery cohort had been generated on one and the same sequencing platform. An early release that covered roughly 600 HLA-typed donors contained around 330 gigabases of sequencing data and 65 million to 100 million unique TCR sequences. An earlier analysis of several hundred of the donors applied high-throughput TCR beta sequencing to assess whether each TCR beta V gene segment acted as functional or pseudogenic. The aim of the study was to test whether cataloging public T cell receptors could identify signatures of past pathogen exposure. A later analysis re-analyzed previously published TCR beta repertoires from about 600 donors and added high-resolution HLA genotyping to study TCR occurrence patterns. Donor age, sex, ethnicity and CMV serostatus were compiled together with the repertoire data. The genetic ancestry cluster associated with self-reported Caucasian donors included 80% to 90% of the roughly 360 genotyped donors. Rather than using new phenotypic data, the later analysis identified candidate immune exposures from TCR beta sequences and from how often those sequences occurred across donors. In a later genetic analysis, genome-wide SNP genotypes for about 55% of the roughly 670 donors were used, and that subset was treated as a discovery cohort. A handful of DR-DQ haplotypes were handled as single units for association and clustering because linkage in the cohort was strong. Across roughly 420 genotyped donors of the cohort, an average of approximately 220,000 unique TCR beta nucleotide sequences per donor were sequenced, and roughly 18% of those sequences were non-productive.

What the work shows at the level of the full study, not this receptor alone: Assigning TCR associations to individual alleles was difficult when HLA alleles, especially DR and DQ, strongly co-occurred. Some 16 rarely observed V segments, including chromosome 9 orphons, were excluded from the earlier analysis of approximately 600 of the donors because counts were too low. Compared with the approximately 700-donor mean, donors in an Asian-associated ancestry cluster had fewer N-insertions in productive TCRs, according to a later genetic analysis. According to a later analysis, parvovirus B19, influenza, CMV and Epstein-Barr virus appeared linked to several top co-occurrence clusters. HLA typing was unavailable for some donors at each locus, so association tests used only the typed subset. An earlier analysis of around 500 of the donors showed that most TCR beta V segments appeared in productive rearrangements either about 87% or about 30% of the time, which broadly matched IMGT annotations. Correlated functional status among segregating V segments might be attributable to linkage disequilibrium, but an unknown experimental factor could not be ruled out. At a false discovery rate of 0.05, a later analysis linked about 17,000 TCR beta sequences to specific HLA alleles. The cohort was sequenced for TCR beta chains only, and without alpha or paired-chain data the features that could be detected were limited. In a later genetic analysis, a missense DCLRE1C variant was associated with V-gene and J-gene trimming of TCR beta chains, and the association was replicated in an independent cohort. Across donors, most TCR sequences were observed very rarely, whereas some public TCRs were present in many individuals. A further reported finding was that TCR beta sequences accurately predicted the HLA-A and HLA-B alleles for most subjects in the first cohort. A later analysis found that most CMV-associated TCR beta chains appeared HLA-restricted, with HLA associations seemingly driven largely by CMV exposure. According to the authors, the approach could potentially be generalized to other disease states and immunological phenotypes. A total of fewer than 200 TCR beta chains were listed by the study as associated with cytomegalovirus. Compared with equally common non-associated chains, HLA-associated TCR beta chains in a later analysis were more clonally expanded and had lower generation probabilities. For the cohort, immune exposure information was limited to CMV serostatus. A cluster of highly shared sequence variants was judged likely to be a technical artifact of the sequencing pipeline. In both the original and validation cohorts, the classifier was reported to diagnose cytomegalovirus status with high specificity and sensitivity. In vitro tests confirmed that a few of the cytomegalovirus-associated TCR beta chains recognize cytomegalovirus antigens. Presence/absence analyses assumed roughly uniform sequencing depth across donors, an assumption that may not hold. The 87-base-pair reads could not distinguish some IMGT-functional V segments, including TRBV6-2 and TRBV6-3, so those segments were excluded. A later analysis found that TCR association rates varied across HLA loci, with DRB1 alleles showing the most associated TCRs and HLA-C alleles the fewest.

The sample was PBMCs. The source is a man aged 35 to 55 in good health and CMV-seronegative. The V gene is TRBV13 and the J gene is TRBJ1-4; the best D guess is TRBD1, with 5 bases matching. The CDR3 has the sequence CASSLFGGEKLFF. The DNA is as follows: TGTGCCAGCAGCTTATTCGGGGGTGAAAAACTGTTTTTT. Reference TRBV13 and TRBJ1-4 proteins supply the regions before and after the CDR3; the full variable domain is: AAGVIQSPRHLIKEKRETATLKCYPIPRHDTVYWYQQGPGQDPQFLISFYEKMQSDKGSIPDRFSAQQFSDYHSELNMSSLELGDSALYFCASSLFGGEKLFFGSGTQLSVL.